This T cell receptor beta chain was retrieved from a study of T-cell reconstitution after alpha-beta-depleted transplantation in children. Regarding this clonotype: A much more abundant neighbour one base away suggests this may be a read error.

For TCRbeta, the library was prepared with unique molecular identifiers. TCRdb recomputed calls from the PCR reads with MiXCR, one row per CDR3 protein. The table includes more than 500,000 distinct CDR3 sequences, 11% detected once. J was trimmed by 9 bases and V by 6 bases; bases with no gene match: 10. The CDR3 covers 15 residues. J is TRBJ2-5 and V is TRBV12-3 or TRBV12-4, with TRBD2 identical over 13 bases. Sample: PBMCs, mostly from graft donor cells, taken 180 days after TCRalphabeta/CD19-depleted stem cell transplant. The receptor was derived from a female patient between 2 and 15 years old who had a stem cell transplant for aplastic anemia, so the T cells may come from the graft donor. The CDR3 DNA follows: TGTGCCAGCAGACGGGGACTAGCGGGACCCCAGGCCCAGTACTTC. It is translated as CASRRGLAGPQAQYF.